Each of the 5 T cell receptor beta chains below was sequenced from the same sample in a study of T cells of healthy individuals. TCRdb fed the 5' RACE reads into MiXCR, producing one record per CDR3 protein. The sample has about 96,000 distinct CDR3 sequences, about 16% seen once; the top ten hold about 6%. These receptor sequences come from a human donor in good health.

This clonotype was recorded a few times. The J gene is TRBJ1-1, the V gene TRBV9; D perhaps matches TRBD1 (5 bases). Germline lookup yields CDR1 SGDLS and CDR2 YYNGEE. There are 15 residues in the CDR3. V lost 0 bases, J lost 4 bases, and 13 bases lay in between. The CDR3 DNA sequence: TGTGCCAGCAGCGTAGATCCCGGGGGAGGCACTGAAGCTTTCTTT. Its protein is CASSVDPGGGTEAFF. Full variable domain (remainder filled in from reference TRBV9 and TRBJ1-1): DSGVTQTPKHLITATGQRVTLRCSPRSGDLSVYWYQQSLDQGLQFLIQYYNGEERAKGNILERFSAQQFPDLHSELNLSSLELGDSALYFCASSVDPGGGTEAFFGQGTRLTVV.

This clonotype was found a few times. This chain connects TRBV27 to TRBJ2-3; TRBD2 agrees at 11 bases. Germline-derived CDR1 and CDR2 are MNHEY and SMNVEV (reference sequence). This CDR3 has 16 amino acids. V lost 4 bases, J lost 8 bases, and 11 bases stayed unmatched. CDR3 sequence: CASSSPALAGGSTQYF. The CDR3 DNA follows: TGTGCCAGCAGTTCGCCCGCCCTAGCGGGAGGTAGTACGCAGTATTTT.

This clonotype was recorded at least ten times. The gene calls are TRBV6-2 or TRBV6-3 and TRBJ2-2; D remains unclear. Germline CDR1 reads MNHEY; CDR2 reads SVGEGT. Trimming took off 4 bases at V and 4 bases at J, with 13 bases between the two ends. The length of the CDR3 is 15 residues. The CDR3 nucleotides are TGTGCCAGCAGTTCCGCGCGACATCTCACCGGGGAGCTGTTTTTT. Amino acids: CASSSARHLTGELFF.

The genes are TRBV6-5 and TRBJ2-1; the match to TRBD2 covers 10 bases. Trimming cost V 6 bases and J 8 bases; bases outside gene matches: 10. Germline V gene sequence: CDR1 MNHEY, CDR2 SVGAGI. There are 15 residues in the CDR3. DNA for the CDR3: TGTGCCAGCAGCCCCCGGCCTAGCGGGGGTTATGAGCAGTTCTTC. Translation: CASSPRPSGGYEQFF.

This clonotype has just a few counts. The chain combines TRBV12-5 with TRBJ2-7; D is undetermined. V shed 10 bases and J shed 2 bases, with 24 bases lying between them. The germline CDR1 and CDR2 sequences are LGHNT and FRNRAP. This CDR3 has 16 amino acids. The CDR3 region has the DNA TGTGCTACCGGAAGCCGCGAAGGGATTCGGACCTACGAGCAGTACTTC. Its protein product is CATGSREGIRTYEQYF.